One T cell receptor (beta chain) is described in this entry. This record belongs to a study of blood T cell repertoires in COVID-19. Study background: Samples taken during acute and convalescent COVID-19 were collected in the United States, Italy and Spain. Sources were T cells, B-cell-depleted T cells, or PBMCs; the material itself was cDNA or gDNA.

With V trimmed by 2 bases and J by 2 bases, 8 bases remained unmatched. Per the germline V gene, CDR1 is SGHDT and CDR2 is YYEEEE. The CDR3 runs 17 residues. Across about two dozen US areas, participants ranged in age from 18 to 89 years. Under the authors' procedure: It was from reference gene primer amplification that nucleated cell counts were estimated. Assay used: immunoSEQ multiplex PCR; TCRdb lists only in-frame clones, some missing. D and trimming were read from the DNA, whereas the V and J calls and clone size are those reported in that table. Of approximately 290,000 clones listed, around 90% are singletons.

The V gene is TRBV5-6, the J gene TRBJ2-2; 8 bases line up with TRBD2. The sequenced sample consisted of PBMCs or T cells enriched from blood (not recorded which). The TCR comes from a woman between 18 and 29 years old with acute COVID-19. CDR3 amino acids: CASSLGRGRTNTGELFF. The CDR3 region has the DNA TGTGCCAGCAGCTTAGGCCGCGGGAGGACCAACACCGGGGAGCTGTTTTTT.